One sample yielded the 18 T cell receptor beta chains listed below, sequenced in a study of a mutant IDH1 vaccine in newly diagnosed glioma (TCRdb year 2021). The label giving this sample's time point can be read as: week 47, end of study. Every vaccine dose consisted of 300 ug of a 20-mer mutant IDH1 peptide in Montanide, administered subcutaneously together with topical imiquimod. No antigen has been identified for these receptors. Libraries were made using the immunoSEQ multiplex PCR assay. TCRdb retrieved this table from immuneACCESS and kept in-frame rearrangements only. Not all clones are present; in checked studies, unresolved V genes account for under half, and no reason is known for the remainder. The sample data list 45,000 to 65,000 clones, and around three fifths of these were observed just once. The ten largest clones add up to about 5% of the sample. The specimen comprised peripheral blood mononuclear cells (PBMCs), sampled from a glioma patient whose treatment included an IDH1 peptide vaccine. The receptor source for this set is a man aged 35-49 years with glioma. Some clones in this sample may be carry-over from other donors' samples.

The chain employs TRBV4-2 and TRBJ2-5, with 12 bases identical to TRBD2. J lost 2 bases, V lost 2 bases, and 3 bases had no gene match. CDR1 and CDR2 (germline): LGHNA, YNFKEQ. CDR3 size: 16 residues. CDR3 in amino acids: CASSQPTSGGQETQYF. CDR3 DNA: TGTGCCAGCAGCCAACCGACTAGCGGGGGTCAAGAGACCCAGTACTTC.

The chain links TRBV5-1 to TRBJ2-2, with D perhaps matching TRBD1 (6 bases). V lost 3 bases and J 6 bases, leaving 12 bases between the germline ends. The CDR3 is made up of 14 amino acids. The germline V gene encodes CDR1 SGHRS and CDR2 YFSETQ. CDR3 bases: TGCGCCAGCAGCTCGCAGGGGTCCCCCGGGGAGCTGTTTTTT. Protein sequence: CASSSQGSPGELFF.

The chain carries TRBV7-9 and TRBJ1-2; perhaps TRBD1 as D (5 bases). Germline V gene data show CDR1 as SEHNR and CDR2 as FQNEAQ (reference sequence). V was clipped by 5 bases and J by 0 bases, with 16 bases between them. CDR3 length equals 16 residues. The CDR3 DNA sequence: TGTGCCAGCAGCCTTGACGGGGCAGCTACTAACTATGGCTACACCTTC. Translating it yields CASSLDGAATNYGYTF.

This chain's CDR3 is CASSSDSYEQYF. CDR3 sequence (DNA): TGTGCCAGCAGCTCGGACAGCTACGAGCAGTACTTC. V usage is TRBV5-6 and J usage is TRBJ2-7, with D possibly being TRBD1 (6 bases). The CDR3 has 12 residues. The V end lost 3 bases, the J end lost 3 bases, and 7 bases lay between the germline ends. CDR1 and CDR2 (germline): SGHDT, YYEEEE.

V is TRBV10-1 and J is TRBJ1-1; possibly TRBD1 for D (5 bases). Trimming cost V 5 bases and J 1 base, with 8 bases left between them. CDR3 length: 13 amino acids. Germline V gene data show CDR1 as WNHNN and CDR2 as SYGVQD (reference sequence). CDR3 residues: CASSSQGNTEAFF. The CDR3 region has the DNA TGCGCCAGCAGTAGTCAGGGGAACACTGAAGCTTTCTTT.

The sample holds a few counts of this clone. This chain uses TRBV6-5 with TRBJ2-2, with D unresolved. Germline V gene lookup returns CDR1 MNHEY and CDR2 SVGAGI. V lost 0 bases to trimming and J lost 6 bases, with 8 bases between them. The CDR3 has 14 amino acids. The CDR3 reads CASSYSGFAGELFF. As DNA, the CDR3 is TGTGCCAGCAGTTACTCCGGTTTCGCCGGGGAGCTGTTTTTT.

V usage is TRBV4-1 and J usage is TRBJ2-7; 9 positions agree with TRBD1. The CDR3 length is 13 residues. Trimming took 6 bases from V and 3 from J; bases not matched to a gene: 3. CDR1 is MGHRA and CDR2 is YSYEKL in the germline V gene. This chain's CDR3 is CASSWDRDYEQYF. CDR3 coding DNA: TGCGCCAGCAGTTGGGACAGGGACTACGAGCAGTACTTC.

The rearrangement uses TRBV7-2 and TRBJ2-1; 11 bases line up with TRBD2. Germline-derived CDR1 and CDR2 are SGHTA and FQGNSA. Germline trimming cut 5 bases from V and 7 bases from J; bases unmatched to any gene: 7. This CDR3 has 15 amino acids. The CDR3, as DNA: TGTGCCAGCAGCCGTCAGGCTAGCGGGGGGAATGAGCAGTTCTTC. This codes for CASSRQASGGNEQFF.

This clone has more than one count but fewer than ten. The chain recombines TRBV6-1 with TRBJ1-2; possibly TRBD1 for D (6 bases). Germline V lookup: CDR1 MNHNS, CDR2 SASEGT. The length of the CDR3 is 12 residues. V lost 7 bases to trimming and J lost 4 bases, with 10 bases between them. CDR3 coding DNA: TGTGCCAGCAAGGACAGAATCTATGGCTACACCTTC. Translation: CASKDRIYGYTF.

The chain employs TRBV7-8 and TRBJ1-5; maybe TRBD1 (5 bases). V was clipped by 3 bases and J by 6 bases, with 27 bases between them. CDR3 length: 19 amino acids. The V gene's germline CDR1 is SGHVS and CDR2 FQNEAQ. Written as DNA, the CDR3 is TGTGCCAGCAGCTTGAGGGGCGGGGCAGGCCACCGCTCGAGTCAGCCCCAGCATTTT. This encodes CASSLRGGAGHRSSQPQHF. Looking up the rest from reference TRBV7-8 and TRBJ1-5 gives the full variable domain: GAGVSQSPRYKVAKRGQDVALRCDPISGHVSLFWYQQALGQGPEFLTYFQNEAQLDKSGLPSDRFFAERPEGSVSTLKIQRTQQEDSAVYLCASSLRGGAGHRSSQPQHFGDGTRLSIL.

The chain links TRBV6-5 to TRBJ2-2; no clear D. The CDR3 totals 14 residues. Germline V lookup: CDR1 MNHEY, CDR2 SVGAGI. V lost 4 bases and J lost 1, with 7 bases in between. In nucleotides, the CDR3 is TGTGCCAGCAGTTCCTATGGGAACACCGGGGAGCTGTTTTTT. As protein: CASSSYGNTGELFF.

V usage is TRBV19 and J usage is TRBJ1-4; the match to TRBD1 covers 9 bases. V dropped 3 bases and J dropped 7; count of bases not matched to a gene: 15. Per germline, CDR1 LNHDA and CDR2 SQIVND (reference sequence). There are 18 residues in the CDR3. The CDR3 sequence: CASSMLGQGRVIGEKLFF. DNA of the CDR3: TGTGCCAGTAGTATGTTGGGACAGGGACGCGTAATCGGTGAAAAACTGTTTTTT.

The CDR3 spells CASSEPLSLTRSPLHF. The CDR3 DNA reads as TGTGCCAGCAGTGAACCCCTATCCTTGACACGCTCACCCCTCCACTTT. The V gene is TRBV6-1, the J gene TRBJ1-6; no definite D call. The CDR3 is 16 amino acids. The germline V gene encodes CDR1 MNHNS and CDR2 SASEGT. Trimming took off 2 bases at V and 10 bases at J, with 18 bases between the two ends.

The chain combines TRBV10-1 with TRBJ1-1, with 8 bases identical to TRBD1. This CDR3 has 21 amino acids. Germline CDR1 and CDR2: WNHNN and SYGVQD (reference sequence). Trimming took 6 bases from V and 1 from J; bases not matched to a gene: 25. CDR3 region: CASRGQEQSRDNSGPNTEAFF. CDR3 bases: TGCGCCAGCAGGGGACAGGAACAGAGTAGGGATAACTCCGGGCCGAACACTGAAGCTTTCTTT.

There are many counts of this clone. This chain links TRBV7-9 with TRBJ1-1, with TRBD1 matching over 7 bases. Germline CDR1 SEHNR, CDR2 FQNEAQ (reference sequence). This CDR3 has 13 amino acids. With V trimmed by 4 bases and J by 5 bases, 4 bases remained unmatched. CDR3 in DNA: TGTGCCAGCAGCTCCCAGGGGGGTACTGAAGCTTTCTTT. Translated: CASSSQGGTEAFF.

The chain carries TRBV5-6 and TRBJ2-2; 9 bases are shared with TRBD1. Germline V gene data show CDR1 as SGHDT and CDR2 as YYEEEE. This CDR3 region has 15 residues. V dropped 3 bases and J dropped 6; count of bases not matched to a gene: 6. CDR3: CASSYGTGRAGELFF. CDR3 in DNA: TGTGCCAGCAGCTATGGGACAGGGAGGGCCGGGGAGCTGTTTTTT.

The chain links TRBV6-5 to TRBJ2-3, with D perhaps TRBD1 (5 bases). Germline V gives CDR1 MNHEY, CDR2 SVGAGI. With 6 bases removed from V and 0 bases from J, the gap between germline ends came to 10 bases. The CDR3 consists of 14 residues. CDR3 nucleotide sequence: TGTGCCAGCAGCCAGACAGAGAGCACAGATACGCAGTATTTT. Translating it yields CASSQTESTDTQYF.

This chain joins TRBV5-6 and TRBJ2-7; D gene unclear. CDR1 is SGHDT, CDR2 YYEEEE, per germline. Trimming took off 5 bases at V and 6 bases at J, with 18 bases between the two ends. The CDR3 extends over 14 amino acids. CDR3 nucleotide sequence: TGTGCCAGCAGTTCGGCCGCAAGAGGTCCCGAGCAGTACTTC. It is translated as CASSSAARGPEQYF.